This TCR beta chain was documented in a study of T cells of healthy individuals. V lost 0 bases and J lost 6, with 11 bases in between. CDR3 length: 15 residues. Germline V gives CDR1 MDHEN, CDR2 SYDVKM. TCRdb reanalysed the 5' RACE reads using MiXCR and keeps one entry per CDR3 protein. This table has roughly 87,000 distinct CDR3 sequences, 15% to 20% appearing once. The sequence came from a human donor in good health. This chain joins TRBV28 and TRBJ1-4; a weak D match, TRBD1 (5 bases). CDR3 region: CASSLWGVGDEKLFF. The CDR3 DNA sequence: TGTGCCAGCAGTTTATGGGGGGTGGGAGATGAAAAACTGTTTTTT.